This TCR beta chain was recovered during a study of T cell repertoires in cytomegalovirus infection. The overall study: An indication of both CMV infection and matching HLA type came from public TCR beta signatures.

A word on this clonotype: As yet, its antigen is unknown.

V gave up 5 bases and J gave up 4 bases, with 11 bases separating them. Per the germline V gene, CDR1 is LGHNT and CDR2 is FRNRAP. CDR3 length equals 13 residues. One entry per CDR3 protein, called by TCRdb with MiXCR from the reads. The data hold roughly 990,000 distinct CDR3 sequences, with less than 40% observed a single time. This material consisted of cultured CD8+ T cells from PBMCs, taken from culture after CMV antigen stimulation. The J gene is TRBJ2-5, the V gene TRBV12-5; TRBD2 might be the D (6 bases). This TCR derives from a human donor in good health (CMV status not recorded). Some clones in this sample may be carry-over from other donors' samples. CDR3 loop: CASGRDSRETQYF. DNA for the CDR3: TGTGCTAGTGGTCGGGACTCTCGAGAGACCCAGTACTTC.